The next 30 T cell receptor beta chains were all read from a single sample in a study of Ad26.COV2.S vaccination and SARS-CoV-2 variants. Measured with immunoSEQ multiplex PCR; TCRdb has only the in-frame clones, and not every one. This sample has some 480,000 clones, with around 88% found just once. Treatment given: roughly 18 received Ad26.COV2.S at low or high dose, single or two shots; roughly five received placebo; per-sample allocation not given. Sampling was performed 63 days after the first vaccine or placebo injection. The source was peripheral blood, collected in a trial of Ad26.COV2.S vaccine versus placebo. These receptors originate from a person aged 18 to 65 who received the Ad26.COV2.S COVID-19 vaccine or a placebo.

The rearrangement joins TRBV28 to TRBJ2-7, with a possible D match to TRBD2 (5 bases). This CDR3 is built from 14 residues. Between the trimmed V and J ends, which lost 5 bases and 12 bases, there was a span of 23 bases. Per germline, CDR1 MDHEN and CDR2 SYDVKM. CDR3 DNA: TGTGCCAGCAGTAGCCGAAGGCGGGCGCTGTCCGGGTACTTC. This translates into CASSSRRRALSGYF.

V is TRBV30 and J is TRBJ1-2; the D is unclear. CDR3 length: 14 residues. Trimming removed 2 bases at V and 2 bases at J, with 12 bases between. Looked up from germline, CDR1 is GTSNPN and CDR2 is SVGIG (reference sequence). The CDR3 reads CAWSSTPENYGYTF. The CDR3 DNA reads as TGTGCCTGGAGTTCTACCCCTGAGAACTATGGCTACACCTTC.

The chain joins TRBV3-1 (or the pseudogene TRBV3-2) to TRBJ1-1; D is unresolved. V was clipped by 2 bases and J by 4 bases, with 17 bases between them. Germline CDR1 is LGHDT and CDR2 is YNNKEL (reference sequence). CDR3 size: 16 residues. The CDR3 here is CASSQPLGLGSTEAFF. Here the CDR3 DNA reads TGTGCCAGCAGCCAACCCTTAGGTTTGGGGTCCACTGAAGCTTTCTTT.

The gene calls are TRBV6-5 and TRBJ2-1; the match to TRBD2 covers 10 bases. This CDR3 is 14 amino acids long. Unmatched junction bases numbered 6, after V lost 11 bases and J lost 2 bases. Germline CDR1 reads MNHEY; CDR2 reads SVGAGI. The CDR3 loop is CAGSTSGTYNEQFF. The CDR3 region has the DNA TGTGCCGGATCAACTAGCGGGACCTACAATGAGCAGTTCTTC.

The chain links TRBV5-6 to TRBJ2-4; D unclear. The CDR3 has 15 amino acids. V lost 2 bases and J lost 0, with 9 bases in between. CDR1 and CDR2 from the germline V gene are SGHDT and YYEEEE. The CDR3 DNA follows: TGTGCCAGCAGCTTAACACCGCTAGCCAAAAACATTCAGTACTTC. It specifies CASSLTPLAKNIQYF.

The genes are TRBV27 and TRBJ1-6, with D perhaps TRBD1 (5 bases). The CDR3 contains 14 residues. Germline V gene data show CDR1 as MNHEY and CDR2 as SMNVEV (reference sequence). With 4 bases removed from V and 9 bases from J, the gap between germline ends came to 13 bases. The CDR3 region is CASSYGTQGSPLHF. CDR3 nucleotides: TGTGCCAGCAGTTACGGGACTCAGGGTTCACCCCTCCACTTT.

The chain links TRBV9 to TRBJ2-7, with D perhaps assigned TRBD1 or TRBD2 (6 bases each). V lost 0 bases and J 5 bases, leaving 15 bases between the germline ends. Germline CDR1 and CDR2: SGDLS and YYNGEE. The CDR3 consists of 15 residues. CDR3 in amino acids: CASSVVGGPGDEQYF. CDR3 nucleotides: TGTGCCAGCAGCGTAGTTGGGGGGCCCGGCGACGAGCAGTACTTC.

With respect to this clone: A read error may explain this, as a much larger clone is one base away. This sample also contains other DNA sequences that code for the same CDR3. V and J are TRBV3-1 (or the pseudogene TRBV3-2) and TRBJ1-2, with D unresolved. Germline V lookup: CDR1 LGHDT, CDR2 YNNKEL (reference sequence). CDR3 length: 18 amino acids. The CDR3 DNA is TGTGCCAGCAGTCAAGATGGCAGGCTTTCCCCGTCTAACTATGGCTACACCTTC. Translation: CASSQDGRLSPSNYGYTF.

This chain joins TRBV9 and TRBJ1-6; a possible D gene is TRBD1 (5 bases). The CDR3 spans 15 residues. V dropped 0 bases and J dropped 10 bases, with 14 bases sitting between them. CDR1 is SGDLS and CDR2 is YYNGEE in the germline V gene. The chain's CDR3 is CASSVEPVGGSPLHF. The CDR3 DNA sequence: TGTGCCAGCAGCGTAGAGCCCGTTGGGGGATCACCCCTCCACTTT. Filled out from reference TRBV9 and TRBJ1-6, the complete variable domain reads DSGVTQTPKHLITATGQRVTLRCSPRSGDLSVYWYQQSLDQGLQFLIQYYNGEERAKGNILERFSAQQFPDLHSELNLSSLELGDSALYFCASSVEPVGGSPLHFGNGTRLTVT.

The genes are TRBV6-2 or TRBV6-3 and TRBJ2-7; D gene unclear. The CDR3 is 12 amino acids. V lost 4 bases and J 2 bases, leaving 6 bases between the germline ends. CDR1 MNHEY and CDR2 SVGEGT come from the germline V gene. In DNA, the CDR3 is TGTGCCAGCAGTTTCCGGACCTACGAGCAGTACTTC. Protein product: CASSFRTYEQYF.

This sequence joins TRBV21-1 and TRBJ2-5; the table calls TRBD2, which could not be checked here. TRBV21-1 is described as a pseudogene. CDR3 length: 18 residues. As DNA, the CDR3 is TGTGCCAGCAGCAAGCCTTGGACTAGCGGGAGGGCTGAAGAGACCCAGTACTTC. Its protein product is CASSKPWTSGRAEETQYF.

This clone was observed a few times. The chain couples TRBV2 to TRBJ2-7; possible D gene TRBD2, 6 bases. The V and J ends lost 4 bases and 5 bases respectively, with 15 bases between them. In germline, CDR1 is SNHLY, CDR2 FYNNEI. The CDR3 runs 14 residues. DNA for the CDR3: TGTGCCAGCAGTGCTCTCAGGGCGGGGAACGAGCAGTACTTC. This encodes CASSALRAGNEQYF.

The CDR3 is CASSYEGLTEAFF. The DNA for the CDR3 is TGTGCCAGCAGTTATGAGGGTCTTACTGAAGCTTTCTTT. The chain carries TRBV12-3 or TRBV12-4 and TRBJ1-1; D gene uncertain. V was pared by 4 bases and J by 5 bases, with 11 bases between. This CDR3 spans 13 amino acids.

This chain connects TRBV5-4 to TRBJ2-3, with D tentatively TRBD2 (6 bases). Per germline, CDR1 SGHNT and CDR2 YYREEE (reference sequence). V shed 3 bases and J shed 4 bases, with 12 bases lying between them. This CDR3 has 14 amino acids. The CDR3, as DNA: TGTGCCAGCAGCTCGGGCTCGGGGGCAGATACGCAGTATTTT. Protein: CASSSGSGADTQYF.

The gene calls are TRBV5-4 and TRBJ1-1, with 7 bases that match TRBD1. Trimming took 0 bases from V and 2 from J; bases not matched to a gene: 7. Germline V gives CDR1 SGHNT, CDR2 YYREEE (reference sequence). The CDR3 has 16 amino acids. This chain's CDR3 is CASSLGPGQRNTEAFF. The CDR3 nucleotides read TGTGCCAGCAGCTTGGGACCGGGACAGAGAAACACTGAAGCTTTCTTT.

This chain joins TRBV5-1 and TRBJ1-2; the D is unclear. CDR3 length equals 13 residues. With 5 bases removed from V and 6 bases from J, the gap between germline ends came to 14 bases. Germline V gene data show CDR1 as SGHRS and CDR2 as YFSETQ. For the CDR3, the DNA is TGCGCCAGCAGGGCAGAGATAACCGATGGCTACACCTTC. Translating gives CASRAEITDGYTF.

The chain links TRBV9 to TRBJ1-5; D perhaps matches TRBD1 (5 bases). CDR1 and CDR2 from the germline V gene are SGDLS and YYNGEE. Trimming removed 0 bases at V and 3 bases at J, with 10 bases between. CDR3 length: 15 amino acids. This chain's CDR3 is CASSVGTGDNQPQHF. The CDR3 DNA follows: TGTGCCAGCAGCGTAGGAACAGGTGACAATCAGCCCCAGCATTTT. Filled out from reference TRBV9 and TRBJ1-5, the complete variable domain reads DSGVTQTPKHLITATGQRVTLRCSPRSGDLSVYWYQQSLDQGLQFLIQYYNGEERAKGNILERFSAQQFPDLHSELNLSSLELGDSALYFCASSVGTGDNQPQHFGDGTRLSIL.

The chain uses TRBV28 and TRBJ2-2; the match to TRBD2 covers 10 bases. V trimming: 2 bases; J trimming: 2 bases; junction bases outside the gene matches: 2. The CDR3 runs 16 residues. The germline V gene has CDR1 MDHEN and CDR2 SYDVKM. CDR3 amino acids: CASSLRTSGNTGELFF. The CDR3 DNA reads TGTGCCAGCAGTTTACGGACTAGCGGTAACACCGGGGAGCTGTTTTTT. Together with reference TRBV28 and TRBJ2-2, the CDR3 gives the full variable domain: DVKVTQSSRYLVKRTGEKVFLECVQDMDHENMFWYRQDPGLGLRLIYFSYDVKMKEKGDIPEGYSVSREKKERFSLILESASTNQTSMYLCASSLRTSGNTGELFFGEGSRLTVL.

The chain is built from TRBV7-2 and TRBJ2-3, with unresolved D. This CDR3 region has 13 residues. V was cut by 2 bases and J by 4 bases, with 7 bases left in between. Germline CDR1 SGHTA, CDR2 FQGNSA. The CDR3 loop is CASSLLRADTQYF. The CDR3 DNA sequence: TGTGCCAGCAGCTTACTCCGGGCAGATACGCAGTATTTT. Supplemented by reference TRBV7-2 and TRBJ2-3, the full variable domain reads GAGVSQSPSNKVTEKGKDVELRCDPISGHTALYWYRQSLGQGLEFLIYFQGNSAPDKSGLPSDRFSAERTGGSVSTLTIQRTQQEDSAVYLCASSLLRADTQYFGPGTRLTVL.

This clone was detected a few times. This chain links TRBV5-1 with TRBJ1-6, with 7 bases that match TRBD1. V dropped 3 bases and J dropped 9; count of bases not matched to a gene: 12. CDR3 length: 16 residues. Looked up from germline, CDR1 is SGHRS and CDR2 is YFSETQ. In DNA, the CDR3 is TGCGCCAGCAGCTCGACCCCAGGGGGAGGATCTTCACCCCTCCACTTT. Its translation is CASSSTPGGGSSPLHF.

This clone was seen a single time. The chain is built from TRBV5-6 and TRBJ2-7, with D possibly being TRBD1 (5 bases). CDR1 SGHDT and CDR2 YYEEEE come from the germline V gene. The CDR3 covers 16 residues. V dropped 4 bases and J dropped 6 bases, with 23 bases sitting between them. The CDR3 loop reads CASSPVNDRRLREQYF. The CDR3, as DNA: TGTGCCAGCAGCCCCGTAAATGACAGAAGGCTACGCGAGCAGTACTTC.

This sequence joins TRBV7-2 and TRBJ2-2, with D tentatively TRBD1 (6 bases). Germline CDR1 is SGHTA and CDR2 is FQGNSA. The CDR3 spans 15 residues. V lost 3 bases and J lost 1, with 9 bases in between. DNA of the CDR3: TGTGCCAGCAGCTTCGCACAGGGGAACACCGGGGAGCTGTTTTTT. It is translated as CASSFAQGNTGELFF.

The count of this clone is one. This sample also contains other DNA sequences that code for the same CDR3. The rearrangement links TRBV30 to TRBJ2-1; unclear D gene. This CDR3 has 11 amino acids. V was shortened by 2 bases and J by 5 bases, with 4 bases between the two germline ends. Germline V gives CDR1 GTSNPN, CDR2 SVGIG (reference sequence). CDR3 loop: CAWSRDNEQFF. CDR3 nucleotide sequence: TGTGCCTGGAGTAGAGACAATGAGCAGTTCTTC.

V gene TRBV12-5 combines with J gene TRBJ2-3; 8 bases fit TRBD1. V lost 6 bases, J lost 4 bases, and 6 bases stayed unmatched. Germline CDR1 LGHNT, CDR2 FRNRAP. The CDR3 covers 14 residues. CDR3 in amino acids: CASGQQGVADTQYF. The DNA of the CDR3 is TGTGCTAGTGGCCAACAGGGGGTCGCAGATACGCAGTATTTT.

V usage is TRBV25-1 and J usage is TRBJ1-6, with D tentatively TRBD1 (5 bases). Germline CDR1 reads MGHDK; CDR2 reads SYGVNS. Trimming cost V 6 bases and J 7 bases, with 13 bases left between them. The CDR3 is 14 residues long. Here the CDR3 reads CASRTGTVNSPLHF. Here the CDR3 DNA reads TGTGCCAGCAGAACCGGGACGGTGAATTCACCCCTCCACTTT.

This chain connects TRBV7-2 to TRBJ2-1; D is ambiguous. The CDR3 covers 11 residues. Trimming took 5 bases from V and 13 from J, leaving 12 bases between them. Germline V lookup: CDR1 SGHTA, CDR2 FQGNSA. In nucleotides, the CDR3 is TGTGCCAGCAGCAACCAGGCGACCCAGTTCTTC. This sequence encodes CASSNQATQFF.

In regard to this clone: Different DNA sequences within this sample yield the same CDR3. J is TRBJ1-1 and V is TRBV30; unclear D gene. This CDR3 spans 11 amino acids. V lost 0 bases to trimming and J lost 5 bases, with 4 bases between them. Looked up from germline, CDR1 is GTSNPN and CDR2 is SVGIG (reference sequence). The DNA of the CDR3 is TGTGCCTGGAGTGTAGGTACTGAAGCTTTCTTT. Translated: CAWSVGTEAFF.

This rearrangement joins TRBV28 to TRBJ1-2, with D possibly TRBD1 on 5 matching bases. V was pared by 8 bases and J by 8 bases, with 18 bases between. Germline values: CDR1 MDHEN, CDR2 SYDVKM. The CDR3 runs 13 residues. The CDR3 loop reads CASRQAGLGGYTF. CDR3 bases: TGTGCCAGCCGTCAAGCAGGGCTGGGCGGCTACACCTTC.

The V gene is TRBV7-3, the J gene TRBJ1-1; possible D gene TRBD1, 6 bases. This CDR3 is 13 amino acids long. Germline CDR1 is SGHTA and CDR2 is FQGTGA. V shed 1 base and J shed 4 bases, with 7 bases lying between them. Written as DNA, the CDR3 is TGTGCCAGCAGCTTAAAGGGGGGCACTGAAGCTTTCTTT. Translating it yields CASSLKGGTEAFF.

The table lists this clone with a count of one. The chain carries TRBV7-9 and TRBJ1-5; the match to TRBD1 covers 7 bases. V lost 3 bases and J lost 0; bases outside the gene matches: 5. The CDR3 loop spans 16 amino acids. Germline V lookup: CDR1 SEHNR, CDR2 FQNEAQ (reference sequence). The CDR3 sequence: CASSFGGTASNQPQHF. The CDR3 DNA follows: TGTGCCAGCAGCTTCGGAGGGACAGCTAGCAATCAGCCCCAGCATTTT.